Sequencing of this T cell receptor (beta chain) was carried out in a study of T-cell memory formation after mild COVID-19. Employing constant-segment primers, 5'RACE generated TCR alpha and TCR beta cDNA libraries bearing sample barcodes and UMIs. TCRdb ran MiXCR on the 5' RACE reads and lists one entry per CDR3 protein. The sample has approximately 260,000 distinct CDR3 sequences, 18% seen once. Per the germline V gene, CDR1 is SEHNR and CDR2 is FQNEAQ (reference sequence). The CDR3 totals 15 residues. Trimming removed 7 bases from V and 1 base from J, with 16 bases in between. This clonotype was counted a few times. Its antigen is currently unknown. Study-wide results and caveats: Clones contracting across day 15 to 85 had a balanced CD4/CD8 profile; later expanding clones leaned CD4+. Pre-infection memory contained some responding clones, which suggested that cross-reactive memory had joined. Of the contracting clones, CD4+ ones lay mainly in CM and EM, and CD8+ ones in EMRA.

Specimen: PBMCs or a T cell subset sorted from them (not recorded which). This TCR was recovered from a man aged 18 to 30 who had mild COVID-19 (a few samples of this study predate the infection). Cell type and time point are not known. This chain connects TRBV7-9 to TRBJ1-1; D call uncertain. The CDR3 loop reads CASNRASGGNTEAFF. The CDR3 DNA follows: TGTGCCAGCAACCGCGCCAGCGGTGGGAACACTGAAGCTTTCTTT.